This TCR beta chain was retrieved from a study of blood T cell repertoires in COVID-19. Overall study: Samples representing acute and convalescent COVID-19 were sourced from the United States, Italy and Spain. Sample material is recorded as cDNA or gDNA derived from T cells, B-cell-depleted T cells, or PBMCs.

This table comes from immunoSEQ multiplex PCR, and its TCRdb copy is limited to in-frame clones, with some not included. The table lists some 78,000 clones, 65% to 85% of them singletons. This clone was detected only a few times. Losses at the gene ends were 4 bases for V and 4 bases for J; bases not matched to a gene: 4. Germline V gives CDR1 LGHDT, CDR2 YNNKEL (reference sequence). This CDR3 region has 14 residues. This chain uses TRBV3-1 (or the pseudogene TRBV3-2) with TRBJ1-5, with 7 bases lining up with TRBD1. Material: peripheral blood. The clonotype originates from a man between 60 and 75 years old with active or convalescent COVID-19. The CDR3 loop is CASSRQQGNQPQHF. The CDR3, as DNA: TGTGCCAGCAGCCGTCAACAGGGGAATCAGCCCCAGCATTTT.